The 32 T cell receptor beta chains listed next were all sequenced from one sample in a study of CD8+ T cells in alopecia areata. Reverse transcribed after extraction, RNA yielded cDNA as the sequencing template. TCRdb's copy holds only in-frame clones and misses some; the assay was immunoSEQ multiplex PCR. The data hold roughly 120,000 clones, with less than 45% observed a single time. Sample: CD4+ T cells sorted from blood. Source of these receptors: a human donor with alopecia areata.

A few counts support this clone. This chain joins TRBV30 and TRBJ2-5; D remains ambiguous. V lost 0 bases to trimming and J lost 3 bases, with 8 bases between them. The CDR3 runs 13 residues. Germline CDR1 and CDR2: GTSNPN and SVGIG (reference sequence). CDR3 sequence reads: CAWSVSAEETQYF. In nucleotides, the CDR3 is TGTGCCTGGAGTGTCAGTGCCGAAGAGACCCAGTACTTC.

This sequence joins TRBV19 and TRBJ2-5; 8 bases agree with TRBD1. Germline lookup yields CDR1 LNHDA and CDR2 SQIVND (reference sequence). The CDR3 contains 16 residues. J gave up 0 bases and V 6 bases, and 9 bases lay outside the gene matches. CDR3 region: CASSPGTGSYQETQYF. In nucleotides, the CDR3 is TGTGCCAGTAGCCCCGGGACAGGTTCGTACCAAGAGACCCAGTACTTC.

The chain is built from TRBV15 and TRBJ2-3; 7 bases are a match to TRBD1. Trimming cost V 5 bases and J 1 base; bases outside gene matches: 0. The V gene's germline CDR1 is LNHNV and CDR2 YYDKDF (reference sequence). CDR3 length: 13 residues. The CDR3: CATSQGGTDTQYF. The CDR3 coding sequence is TGTGCCACCAGCCAGGGGGGCACAGATACGCAGTATTTT.

V is TRBV2 and J is TRBJ2-3, with 7 nucleotides matching TRBD1. The CDR3 length is 14 residues. Trimming at V came to 6 bases and at J to 0 bases, leaving 3 bases not matched to a gene. The germline V gene encodes CDR1 SNHLY and CDR2 FYNNEI. The CDR3 loop is CASRSQGSTDTQYF. In DNA, the CDR3 is TGTGCCAGCAGGTCACAGGGGAGCACAGATACGCAGTATTTT.

The rearrangement joins TRBV2 to TRBJ2-5; D possibly corresponds to TRBD1 (7 bases). Germline V lookup: CDR1 SNHLY, CDR2 FYNNEI. Trimming stripped 5 bases from V and 3 bases from J, with 13 bases between. This CDR3 has 14 amino acids. CDR3 coding DNA: TGTGCCAGCAGTCGATCAGGGGGGAAAGAGACCCAGTACTTC. As protein: CASSRSGGKETQYF.

The rearrangement uses TRBV25-1 and TRBJ1-2; D gene ambiguous. Trimming removed 5 bases at V and 8 bases at J, with 12 bases between. The CDR3 loop spans 12 amino acids. Germline CDR1 reads MGHDK; CDR2 reads SYGVNS. The CDR3 coding sequence is TGTGCCAGCAGTAGTAACTACGGAGGCTACACCTTC. This codes for CASSSNYGGYTF.

This clone has at least ten counts. V and J are TRBV5-4 and TRBJ2-3; D possibly corresponds to TRBD1 (6 bases). CDR1 SGHNT and CDR2 YYREEE come from the germline V gene (reference sequence). Trimming took off 3 bases at V and 4 bases at J, with 12 bases between the two ends. CDR3 size: 14 residues. CDR3 residues: CASSSQGSSDTQYF. The CDR3 DNA is TGTGCCAGCAGCTCACAGGGAAGCTCAGATACGCAGTATTTT.

This clone was seen a few times. J is TRBJ2-1 and V is TRBV29-1, with D possibly matching TRBD1 (5 bases). The V end was cut by 4 bases, the J end by 4 bases, with 14 bases between. The CDR3 extends over 14 amino acids. Germline V gene sequence: CDR1 SQVTM, CDR2 ANQGSEA. The CDR3 DNA sequence: TGCAGCGTTGCCAGGGATCAACATTACAATGAGCAGTTCTTC. It codes for CSVARDQHYNEQFF.

The rearrangement links TRBV5-1 to TRBJ2-1; TRBD1 matches at 7 bases. The CDR3 loop spans 17 amino acids. The V gene's germline CDR1 is SGHRS and CDR2 YFSETQ. V was clipped by 6 bases and J by 3 bases; unmatched bases: 15. The CDR3 sequence: CASTRDSHQVVYNEQFF. The CDR3 nucleotides read TGCGCCAGCACCAGGGACAGTCACCAAGTTGTCTACAATGAGCAGTTCTTC.

The chain has TRBV7-2 and TRBJ2-3, with TRBD2 as a possible D gene (6 bases). Germline lookup yields CDR1 SGHTA and CDR2 FQGNSA. This CDR3 has 15 amino acids. The ends were cut back, 5 bases at V and 3 bases at J, with 15 bases in the middle. The CDR3 spells CASSRLRRATDTQYF. CDR3 bases: TGTGCCAGCAGCCGATTACGGAGGGCAACAGATACGCAGTATTTT. Using reference TRBV7-2 and TRBJ2-3 for the parts outside the CDR3, the full variable domain is GAGVSQSPSNKVTEKGKDVELRCDPISGHTALYWYRQSLGQGLEFLIYFQGNSAPDKSGLPSDRFSAERTGGSVSTLTIQRTQQEDSAVYLCASSRLRRATDTQYFGPGTRLTVL.

V usage is TRBV5-1 and J usage is TRBJ2-7; 15 bases agree with TRBD2. Germline CDR1 is SGHRS and CDR2 is YFSETQ. This CDR3 has 17 amino acids. With 4 bases clipped from V and 1 base from J, the junction kept 6 bases outside the gene matches. CDR3 DNA: TGCGCCAGCAGCCCCACCGGGACTAGCGGGAGGTCCTACGAGCAGTACTTC. Amino acid sequence: CASSPTGTSGRSYEQYF.

The V and J genes are TRBV7-2 and TRBJ2-7; D uncertain. The CDR3 runs 14 residues. The V gene lost 0 bases and the J gene lost 4 bases, with 10 bases spanning the gap. Per germline, CDR1 SGHTA and CDR2 FQGNSA. The CDR3 sequence is CASSLARTTYEQYF. The CDR3 region has the DNA TGTGCCAGCAGCTTAGCACGGACGACTTACGAGCAGTACTTC.

CDR3 in amino acids: CASSILAGGHNEQFF. CDR3 nucleotides: TGTGCCAGCAGCATCCTAGCGGGGGGTCACAATGAGCAGTTCTTC. This chain connects TRBV7-2 to TRBJ2-1, with TRBD2 matching 11 bases. CDR1 and CDR2 (germline): SGHTA, FQGNSA. The CDR3 extends over 15 amino acids. The V gene end was trimmed by 5 bases and the J gene end by 5 bases; junction bases not matched to a gene: 5.

In this sample, this clone turned up a few times. This chain joins TRBV4-1 and TRBJ1-5; 8 nucleotides agree with TRBD1. The V gene end was trimmed by 3 bases and the J gene end by 5 bases; junction bases not matched to a gene: 9. The germline V gene encodes CDR1 MGHRA and CDR2 YSYEKL. The CDR3 consists of 16 residues. The CDR3 nucleotides read TGCGCCAGCAGCCACCGCGGACAGGGAGGGGATCAGCCCCAGCATTTT. This gives the protein CASSHRGQGGDQPQHF.

This clone showed up just once. The chain is built from TRBV15 and TRBJ2-1; no firm D call. This CDR3 spans 13 amino acids. V lost 0 bases and J 10 bases, leaving 10 bases between the germline ends. Germline V gives CDR1 LNHNV, CDR2 YYDKDF (reference sequence). In DNA form, the CDR3 reads TGTGCCACCAGCAGAGATCTGAGCCGGGAGCAGTTCTTC. Encoded protein: CATSRDLSREQFF.

This clone was counted between two and nine times. V usage is TRBV7-2 and J usage is TRBJ2-3; perhaps TRBD1 as D (5 bases). In germline, CDR1 is SGHTA, CDR2 FQGNSA. With 0 bases removed from V and 3 bases from J, the gap between germline ends came to 16 bases. The CDR3 covers 17 residues. This chain's CDR3 is CASSLASGARGTDTQYF. The CDR3 bases are TGTGCCAGCAGCTTAGCTTCTGGGGCCAGAGGTACAGATACGCAGTATTTT.

The genes are TRBV30 and TRBJ2-6, with D possibly matching TRBD2 (6 bases). V lost 5 bases and J 4 bases, leaving 18 bases between the germline ends. There are 16 residues in the CDR3. CDR1 is GTSNPN and CDR2 is SVGIG in the germline V gene (reference sequence). CDR3 coding DNA: TGTGCCTGGTCTTACGCGGGGCGGCGAGGGGCCAACGTCCTGACTTTC. It codes for CAWSYAGRRGANVLTF.

The chain carries TRBV6-5 and TRBJ2-7, with D possibly being TRBD1 (6 bases). Trimming stripped 5 bases from V and 4 bases from J, with 12 bases between. Looked up from germline, CDR1 is MNHEY and CDR2 is SVGAGI. This CDR3 contains 13 residues. This CDR3 reads CASSRMRGYEQYF. CDR3 nucleotides: TGTGCCAGCAGTCGCATGAGGGGGTACGAGCAGTACTTC.

The chain recombines TRBV7-8 with TRBJ1-6; tentative D call: TRBD1 (6 bases). The germline V gene encodes CDR1 SGHVS and CDR2 FQNEAQ. V lost 2 bases, J lost 6 bases, and 11 bases lay in between. CDR3 length: 15 residues. CDR3 amino acids: CASSLSQGVNSPLHF. The CDR3 DNA reads as TGTGCCAGCAGCTTATCACAGGGAGTTAATTCACCCCTCCACTTT. Together with reference TRBV7-8 and TRBJ1-6, the CDR3 gives the full variable domain: GAGVSQSPRYKVAKRGQDVALRCDPISGHVSLFWYQQALGQGPEFLTYFQNEAQLDKSGLPSDRFFAERPEGSVSTLKIQRTQQEDSAVYLCASSLSQGVNSPLHFGNGTRLTVT.

This clone has just one count. This chain joins TRBV5-1 and TRBJ1-1, with D unresolved. Trimming removed 4 bases at V and 1 base at J, with 11 bases between. CDR3 length: 14 amino acids. Germline loops: CDR1 SGHRS, CDR2 YFSETQ. The CDR3 sequence: CASSSRVGNTEAFF. The CDR3 coding sequence is TGCGCCAGCAGCAGTAGGGTCGGGAACACTGAAGCTTTCTTT.

This clone has a handful of counts. The J gene is TRBJ2-2, the V gene TRBV19; no definite D call. CDR3 length: 15 amino acids. Trimming took 5 bases from V and 4 from J, leaving 14 bases between them. Looked up from germline, CDR1 is LNHDA and CDR2 is SQIVND (reference sequence). CDR3: CASSRLAPSTGELFF. The DNA of the CDR3 is TGTGCCAGTAGTCGGTTGGCACCTAGCACCGGGGAGCTGTTTTTT.

This clone was seen a handful of times. The genes are TRBV5-1 and TRBJ2-1; TRBD2 matches 10 bases. This CDR3 contains 15 residues. Germline-derived CDR1 and CDR2 are SGHRS and YFSETQ. V lost 4 bases, J lost 9 bases, and 10 bases stayed unmatched. The CDR3 spells CASSGDLLAGFEQFF. The CDR3 DNA follows: TGCGCCAGCAGCGGGGACCTACTAGCGGGGTTTGAGCAGTTCTTC.

This chain uses TRBV28 with TRBJ2-1; TRBD2 aligns across 12 bases. The CDR3 is made up of 13 amino acids. Germline CDR1 reads MDHEN; CDR2 reads SYDVKM. The V segment lost 5 bases and the J segment 13 bases; nucleotides outside the gene matches: 6. This chain's CDR3 is CASSIRTSGVQFF. CDR3 DNA sequence: TGTGCCAGCAGTATCCGGACTAGCGGGGTCCAGTTCTTC.

This clone occurred a few times. The genes are TRBV19 and TRBJ2-2; 7 bases match TRBD1. The junction had 12 bases not matched to a gene; V was cut back by 4 bases and J by 7 bases. Germline V CDR1 and CDR2: LNHDA, SQIVND (reference sequence). This CDR3 is 16 amino acids long. CDR3 DNA: TGTGCCAGTAGTAGTCCGGGACAGACTGTAGTCGGGGAGCTGTTTTTT. Protein product: CASSSPGQTVVGELFF.

The rearrangement joins TRBV20-1 to TRBJ2-4; TRBD1 is a possible D gene (6 bases). V lost 7 bases, J lost 10 bases, and 11 bases lay in between. The germline CDR1 and CDR2 sequences are DFQATT and SNEGSKA (reference sequence). The CDR3 has 10 amino acids. The CDR3 DNA reads as TGCAGTGTTCTCGACAGGATTCAGTACTTC. It encodes CSVLDRIQYF.

The CDR3 DNA is TGTGCCAGCAGTCTAGGGACAGCCGCCAGCTCCTACGAGCAGTACTTC. Translation gives CASSLGTAASSYEQYF. This chain connects TRBV28 to TRBJ2-7; TRBD1 aligns across 7 bases. Trimming removed 5 bases from V and 0 bases from J; junction bases left unmatched: 10. The germline V gene encodes CDR1 MDHEN and CDR2 SYDVKM. The CDR3 has 16 residues.

The rearrangement links TRBV30 to TRBJ2-7, with 8 bases fitting TRBD1. CDR3 length: 13 residues. Germline V gene sequence: CDR1 GTSNPN, CDR2 SVGIG (reference sequence). V dropped 3 bases and J dropped 6; count of bases not matched to a gene: 7. The CDR3 loop is CAWSRQGMGEQYF. The DNA for the CDR3 is TGTGCCTGGAGCCGACAGGGGATGGGCGAGCAGTACTTC.

V and J are TRBV25-1 and TRBJ2-1; D gene ambiguous. The CDR3 totals 12 residues. Deletions cut 6 bases from V and 5 bases from J, with 8 bases between. CDR1 is MGHDK and CDR2 is SYGVNS in the germline V gene. The CDR3 sequence is CASSLPNNEQFF. The CDR3, as DNA: TGTGCCAGCAGCTTGCCCAACAATGAGCAGTTCTTC.

V and J are TRBV9 and TRBJ1-2; D may be TRBD1 (6 bases). V dropped 5 bases and J dropped 9 bases, with 23 bases sitting between them. The CDR3 has 15 residues. Germline V gene sequence: CDR1 SGDLS, CDR2 YYNGEE. In nucleotides, the CDR3 is TGTGCCAGCAGTTCTCTCACGGGGGGCGGTAGGAGCTACACCTTC. Translation gives CASSSLTGGGRSYTF.

The chain carries TRBV7-2 and TRBJ2-5; D gene ambiguous. V was shortened by 3 bases and J by 1 base, with 3 bases between the two germline ends. Germline values: CDR1 SGHTA, CDR2 FQGNSA. The CDR3 totals 12 residues. The CDR3 DNA is TGTGCCAGCAGCTTTAGCCAAGAGACCCAGTACTTC. Residues: CASSFSQETQYF.

This sequence joins TRBV29-1 and TRBJ2-2, with TRBD1 matching over 8 bases. V lost 4 bases to trimming and J lost 8 bases; unmatched junction nucleotides: 15. The CDR3 runs 16 residues. Germline-derived CDR1 and CDR2 are SQVTM and ANQGSEA. The CDR3 protein is CSVATGVRGVTGELFF. The CDR3 DNA follows: TGCAGCGTTGCGACAGGGGTACGGGGCGTCACGGGGGAGCTGTTTTTT.

J is TRBJ2-7 and V is TRBV5-6, with a tentative D call TRBD2 (7 bases). Trimming stripped 4 bases from V and 4 bases from J, with 15 bases between. CDR1 SGHDT and CDR2 YYEEEE come from the germline V gene. The CDR3 has 14 amino acids. The CDR3 bases are TGTGCCAGCAGCCCGGGGGGCCGAAGGTACGAGCAGTACTTC. Translating it yields CASSPGGRRYEQYF.